This entry is about one TCR beta chain. Its antigen is not known. This record comes from a study of early T cells in non-severe SARS-CoV-2 infection. Across the whole study: Bulk RNA taken from unsorted whole blood was sequenced, leaving chains unpaired. Study results and caveats: VDJdb matching favored anti-spike CD8 responses, missing private and CD4 specificities.

Individual cDNA molecules were tagged with unique molecular identifiers, the study reported. TCRdb ran MiXCR on the 5' RACE reads and lists one entry per CDR3 protein. The table includes roughly 80,000 distinct CDR3 sequences, roughly 15% detected once. The J segment lost 2 bases and the V segment lost 1 base, leaving 4 bases of the junction unmatched. Germline CDR1 is LNHNV and CDR2 is YYDKDF (reference sequence). There are 15 residues in the CDR3. The chain joins TRBV15 to TRBJ2-5; 7 bases map to TRBD1. Input material: whole blood. This sequence originates from an adult who was a healthcare worker with PCR-confirmed SARS-CoV-2 infection or an uninfected control (not recorded which). CDR3 coding DNA: TGTGCCACCAGCAGAGGACAGGGCCCTCAAGAGACCCAGTACTTC. Protein product: CATSRGQGPQETQYF.